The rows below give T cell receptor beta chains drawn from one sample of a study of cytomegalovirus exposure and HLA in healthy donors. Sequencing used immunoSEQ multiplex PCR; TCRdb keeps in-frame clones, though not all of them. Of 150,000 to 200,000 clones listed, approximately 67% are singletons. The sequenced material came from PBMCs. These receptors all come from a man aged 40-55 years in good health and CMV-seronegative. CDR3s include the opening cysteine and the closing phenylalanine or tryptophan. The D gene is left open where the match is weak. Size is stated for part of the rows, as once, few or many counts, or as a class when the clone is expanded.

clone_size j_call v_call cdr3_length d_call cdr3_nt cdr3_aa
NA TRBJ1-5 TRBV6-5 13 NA TGTGCCAGCAGCCTCCGGACAGATCAGCCCCAGCATTTT CASSLRTDQPQHF
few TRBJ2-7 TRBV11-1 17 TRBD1 TGTGCCAGCAGCTTGTTGGGATCCGGGACAGGGGTCTACGAGCAGTACTTC CASSLLGSGTGVYEQYF
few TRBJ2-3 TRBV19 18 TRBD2 TGTGCCAGTAGTATAGGGTCTAGCGGATGGCGGTCCCCCGATACGCAGTATTTT CASSIGSSGWRSPDTQYF
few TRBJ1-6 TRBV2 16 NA TGTGCCAGCACCCAAGGAGGGCCGCGCTTGAATTCACCCCTCCACTTT CASTQGGPRLNSPLHF
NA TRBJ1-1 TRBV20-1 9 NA TGCAGTGCCCTCCCCCGAGCTTTCTTT CSALPRAFF
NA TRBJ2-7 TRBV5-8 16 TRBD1 TGTGCCAGCAGCTTGAGGACAGGGGGATTCTCCTACGAGCAGTACTTC CASSLRTGGFSYEQYF
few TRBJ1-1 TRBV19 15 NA TGTGCCAGTAGTCCTAGCCATAGGGTAAACACTGAAGCTTTCTTT CASSPSHRVNTEAFF
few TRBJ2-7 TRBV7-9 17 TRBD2 TGTTCCAGCCAAAGGCCCCCCGGACTAGCGGGTTTCGACGAGCAGTACTTC CSSQRPPGLAGFDEQYF
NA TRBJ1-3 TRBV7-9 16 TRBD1 TGTGCCAGCAGCTTTCGGGGCAGGGGGCGAGGAAACACCATATATTTT CASSFRGRGRGNTIYF
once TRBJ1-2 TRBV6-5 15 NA TGTGCCAGCAGTTACTCTACGACAGTGGGAAACGGCTACACCTTC CASSYSTTVGNGYTF
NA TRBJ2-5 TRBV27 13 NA TGTGCCAGCAGTTCCCGGTCCCACAGCCAGCAGTACTTC CASSSRSHSQQYF
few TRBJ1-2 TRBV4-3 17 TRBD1 TGCGCCAGCAGCCAAGATCGGGGACAGGGACGGAACTATGGCTACACCTTC CASSQDRGQGRNYGYTF
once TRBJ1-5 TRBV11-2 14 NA TGTGCCAGCAGCACGGGACTCTCCAATCAGCCCCAGCATTTT CASSTGLSNQPQHF
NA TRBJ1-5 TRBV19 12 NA TGTGCCATCGGGTGGTACAATCAGCCCCAGCATTTT CAIGWYNQPQHF
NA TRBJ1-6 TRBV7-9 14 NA TGTTCCAGCAGCCCCCGACGGGAAAATTCACCCCTCCACTTT CSSSPRRENSPLHF
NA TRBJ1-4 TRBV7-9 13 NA TGTGCCAGCAGCTTAGCGAGGCTAGAAAAACTGTTTTTT CASSLARLEKLFF
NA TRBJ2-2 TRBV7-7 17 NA TGTGCTAGCAGCTTAGTTGATCATGCCTCGGGCACCGGGGAGCTGTTTTTT CASSLVDHASGTGELFF
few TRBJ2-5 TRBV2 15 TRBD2 TGTGCCAGCAGGGAAGCGGGGGGGTACCAAGAGACCCAGTACTTC CASREAGGYQETQYF
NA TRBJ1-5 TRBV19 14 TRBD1 TGTGCCAGTACACCAGACAGGGTGTCTCAGCCCCAGCATTTT CASTPDRVSQPQHF
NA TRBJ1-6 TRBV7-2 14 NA TGTGCCAGCAGCTTACGGGAATTGAGGTCACCCCTCCACTTT CASSLRELRSPLHF
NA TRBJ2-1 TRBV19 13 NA TGTGCCAGTAGTATAGGTCAGCACGGGGAGCAGTTCTTC CASSIGQHGEQFF
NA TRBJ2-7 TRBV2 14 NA TGTGCCAGCAGTGTTAGCGGCTTTCCTCACGAGCAGTACTTC CASSVSGFPHEQYF
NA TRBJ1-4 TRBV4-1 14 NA TGCGCCAGCAGCCAAGGCCCCGAGCTAGAAAAACTGTTTTTT CASSQGPELEKLFF
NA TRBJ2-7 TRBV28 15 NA TGTGCCAGCAGTTTATATGACACGAGCTCCTACGAGCAGTACTTC CASSLYDTSSYEQYF
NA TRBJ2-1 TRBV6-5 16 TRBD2 TGTGCCAGCAGTTACTCCCTAGCGGGGGGGGGTAATGAGCAGTTCTTC CASSYSLAGGGNEQFF
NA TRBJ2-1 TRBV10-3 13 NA TGTGCCATCAGTGAGTCGAACTCCCCTAGGCAGTTCTTC CAISESNSPRQFF
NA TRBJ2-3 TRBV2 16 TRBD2 TGTGCCAGCAGTGAGCGGACTAGCGGGAGAACAGATACGCAGTATTTT CASSERTSGRTDTQYF
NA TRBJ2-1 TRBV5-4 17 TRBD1 TGTGCCAGCAGCCTGGGGATACCGGGACAGGTTATGAATGAGCAGTTCTTC CASSLGIPGQVMNEQFF
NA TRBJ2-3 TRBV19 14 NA TGTGCCAGCCGGGGTGGGACTGTCACAGATACGCAGTATTTT CASRGGTVTDTQYF
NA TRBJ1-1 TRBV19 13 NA TGTGCCACCCAAGGGGGGGGGAGCACTGAAGCTTTCTTT CATQGGGSTEAFF
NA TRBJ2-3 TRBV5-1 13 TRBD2 TGCGCCACCGGCGCGGGGGGGGAAGATACGCAGTATTTT CATGAGGEDTQYF
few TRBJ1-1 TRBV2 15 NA TGTGCCAGCAGGATGGGGGGGGGCGTGAACACTGAAGCTTTCTTT CASRMGGGVNTEAFF
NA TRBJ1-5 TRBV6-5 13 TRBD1 TGTGCCAGCAGGGGACAGAGGAATCAGCCCCAGCATTTT CASRGQRNQPQHF
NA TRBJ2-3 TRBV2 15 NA TGTGCCAGCAGTGAACGCGGTCCTAGCACAGATACGCAGTATTTT CASSERGPSTDTQYF
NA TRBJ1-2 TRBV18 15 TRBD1 TGTGCCAGCTCTCCCGGGACAGAGAATAACTATGGCTACACCTTC CASSPGTENNYGYTF
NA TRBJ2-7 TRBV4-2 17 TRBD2 TGTGCCAGCAGCCAACGCCACCGGGGGGGGAGCTCCTACGAGCAGTACTTC CASSQRHRGGSSYEQYF
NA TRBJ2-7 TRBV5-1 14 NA TGCGCCAGCAGCTCGACAGGATTAATATGGGAGCAGTACTTC CASSSTGLIWEQYF
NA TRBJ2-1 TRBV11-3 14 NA TGTGCCAGCAGCTTAGGCAGGGCAAACAATAAGCAGTTCTTC CASSLGRANNKQFF
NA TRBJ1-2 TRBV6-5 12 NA TGTGCCAGCAAGTGGGGGCTGGGAGGCTACACCTTC CASKWGLGGYTF
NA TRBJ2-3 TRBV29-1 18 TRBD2 TGCAGCGTTGATAGTCTAGCGGGAGATGGTCGAAGCACAGATACGCAGTATTTT CSVDSLAGDGRSTDTQYF
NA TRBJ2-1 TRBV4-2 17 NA TGTGCCAGCAGCCAAGAGGGGGGGCCACTCATATACAATGAGCAGTTCTTC CASSQEGGPLIYNEQFF
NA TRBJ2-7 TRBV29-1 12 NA TGCAGCGTCACCAGGGATGCGAACGAGCAGTACTTC CSVTRDANEQYF
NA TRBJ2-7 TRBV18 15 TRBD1 TGTGCCAGCTCTCCGGGACAGCAAAGCTCCTACGAGCAGTACTTC CASSPGQQSSYEQYF
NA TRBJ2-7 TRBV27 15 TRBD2 TGTGCCAGCAGTGCCGGGACTAGCGGGAGTCGCGAGCAGTACTTC CASSAGTSGSREQYF
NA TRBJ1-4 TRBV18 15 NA TGTGCCAGCTCACCAACATATTCGGGGGATGAAAAACTGTTTTTT CASSPTYSGDEKLFF
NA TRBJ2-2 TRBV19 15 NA TGTGCCAGTAGTATACAGGGCTCGAACACCGGGGAGCTGTTTTTT CASSIQGSNTGELFF
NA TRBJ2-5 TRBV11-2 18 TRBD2 TGTGCCAGCAGCTTAAACGGGAGGGCCTTTTCCCGCCAAGAGACCCAGTACTTC CASSLNGRAFSRQETQYF
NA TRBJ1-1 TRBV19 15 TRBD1 TGTGCCAGTAGTATAGCGGCACAGGGGAGAGGGGAAGCTTTCTTT CASSIAAQGRGEAFF
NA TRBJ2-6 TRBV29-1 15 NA TGCAGCGTTGAAGTCCAGGGGACTGGGGCCAACGTCCTGACTTTC CSVEVQGTGANVLTF
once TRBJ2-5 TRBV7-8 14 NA TGTGCCAGCAGCTTACAGGCAGGGGTAGAGACCCAGTACTTC CASSLQAGVETQYF
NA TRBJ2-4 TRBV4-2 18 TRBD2 TGTGCCAGCAGCCAAGTTGCGGCGGGGGGGCCTGACAAAAACATTCAGTACTTC CASSQVAAGGPDKNIQYF
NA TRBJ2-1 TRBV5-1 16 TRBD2 TGCGCCAGCAGCTCCGGAGCGGGAGGGCCCTACAATGAGCAGTTCTTC CASSSGAGGPYNEQFF